This paragraph covers one TCR beta chain sequence. Its target is not known. The treatment denotes: oral pan-JAK inhibitor, 5-10 mg twice daily. Cell sorting was applied to PBMCs, and CD4+ and CD8+ T cells were collected. V lost 0 bases, J lost 0 bases, and 8 bases lay in between. Germline CDR1 reads MGHRA; CDR2 reads YSYEKL. The CDR3 has 15 amino acids. The record originates from a study of CD8+ T cells in alopecia areata. Study information: Treated patients received oral tofacitinib, 5 to 10 mg twice daily.

Following RNA extraction, reverse transcription yielded cDNA that acted as the sequencing template. Sequencing used immunoSEQ multiplex PCR; TCRdb keeps in-frame clones, though not all of them. The sample lists roughly 120,000 clones, 58% occurring once. Study results and limitations: Uncertainty remains about how baseline CD8+ expansion links to response, with one nonresponder. In patients, TCRs were shared less clearly than in mice, and HLA may possibly be involved.

This rearrangement joins TRBV4-1 to TRBJ1-2, with D unclear. The sequence came from a human donor with alopecia areata. The sample was CD8+ T cells sorted from blood, taken at week 4, from a patient treated with tofacitinib. CDR3 DNA: TGCGCCAGCAGCCAAGATCACACATCTAACTATGGCTACACCTTC. Amino acids: CASSQDHTSNYGYTF.